This T cell receptor beta chain is drawn from a study of shared clonotypes between healthy human individuals. Study-wide points: Large sequencing depth failed to make sorted-subset sequencing complete, rarefaction showed. Shared clonotypes: 4.5% to 5% naive CD4, around 3.7% naive CD8, around 2.4% memory CD4, 0.35% to 0.5% memory CD8. Memory subsets generally showed lower estimated richness than naive subsets.

A remark on this clone: No antigen is known for it.

Only in-frame clones appear in the TCRdb table, and some are missing; sequencing was by immunoSEQ multiplex PCR. The data hold fewer than 1.6 million clones, with around 98.5% observed a single time. The receptor's source is a man aged 30 to 45 in good health. Sequenced sample: naive CD4+ T cells sorted from blood. The subset was: CD45RA+ positively selected.

The CDR3 loop is CASSLATGLSYEQYF. CDR3 coding DNA: TGCGCCAGCAGCTTGGCCACGGGCCTCTCCTACGAGCAGTACTTC. The genes are TRBV5-1 and TRBJ2-7; D is uncertain. CDR1 is SGHRS and CDR2 is YFSETQ in the germline V gene. This CDR3 spans 15 amino acids. Trimming shortened V by 0 bases and J by 0 bases, and 10 bases separated the two germline ends.